This T cell receptor beta chain stems from a study of cytomegalovirus exposure and HLA in healthy donors. Findings and limits, study-wide: A later analysis found most CMV-associated TCR beta chains apparently HLA-restricted. Most of the TCR beta V segments (in an earlier analysis) were productive either about 87% or about 30% of the time. It was in a later analysis that TCR association rates were seen to vary by HLA locus, highest for DRB1 and lowest for HLA-C. Trimming of TCR beta V- and J-genes showed a link, identified in a later analysis, to a missense DCLRE1C variant.

With respect to this clone: Its cognate antigen is unknown.

The study ran its PCR with 60 Vbeta and 13 Jbeta primers. TCRdb's table, derived via immunoSEQ multiplex PCR, lists solely in-frame clones and lacks some. The sample holds 200,000 or so clones, 70% to 90% seen once. V was pared by 3 bases and J by 0 bases, with 8 bases between. The V gene's germline CDR1 is SEHNR and CDR2 FQNEAQ (reference sequence). The CDR3 is 15 amino acids. The sequencing input was PBMCs. The sequence derives from a human donor in good health. The V gene is TRBV7-9, the J gene TRBJ2-2; D perhaps matches TRBD1 (5 bases). The CDR3 region is CASSFSGTNTGELFF. CDR3 nucleotide sequence: TGTGCCAGCAGCTTCTCAGGGACGAACACCGGGGAGCTGTTTTTT.